Listed below are T cell receptor beta chains from one sample, sequenced in a study of T cell responses to AZD1222 COVID-19 vaccine. TCRdb's table, derived via immunoSEQ multiplex PCR, lists solely in-frame clones and lacks some. The data hold 100,000 to 150,000 clones, with just over 90% observed a single time. The sample in question was peripheral blood, obtained 28 days after the second AZD1222 dose. The receptors shown here come from an adult who received the AZD1222 COVID-19 vaccine. The CDR3 runs from the conserved cysteine through the conserved F or W. The order of the fields is clone size, V gene, J gene, D gene, CDR3 protein, CDR3 DNA. The D gene is left open where the match is weak. For some rows the clone size is stated as once, few or many, or as a class when expanded; others skip it.

>-|TRBV6-2/TRBV6-3|TRBJ1-6|-
CASSSSGQRNSPLHF
-
>-|TRBV7-8|TRBJ1-4|TRBD1
CASSVSGQGNEKLFF
TGTGCCAGCAGCGTATCGGGACAGGGTAATGAAAAACTGTTTTTT
>-|TRBV6-5|TRBJ1-2|TRBD1
CASSWGQGPGYGYTF
TGTGCCAGCAGTTGGGGACAGGGCCCCGGCTATGGCTACACCTTC
>-|TRBV2|TRBJ2-2|TRBD2
CASSEASLAGLTGELFF
TGTGCCAGCAGTGAAGCTAGTCTAGCGGGACTCACCGGGGAGCTGTTTTTT
>-|TRBV7-9|TRBJ1-2|TRBD1
CASSQTGVHGYTF
TGTGCCAGCAGCCAAACAGGGGTCCATGGCTACACCTTC
>-|TRBV10-3|TRBJ1-2|-
CAISETSPGHTYGYTF
TGTGCCATCAGTGAGACGTCCCCGGGACACACTTATGGCTACACCTTC
>-|TRBV2|TRBJ1-5|-
CAGQPGGRDQPQHF
TGTGCCGGACAACCGGGGGGCCGGGATCAGCCCCAGCATTTT
>-|TRBV18|TRBJ1-6|-
CASSPVATALNSPLHF
TGTGCCAGCTCACCAGTGGCGACGGCTCTTAATTCACCCCTCCACTTT
>once|TRBV5-1|TRBJ2-3|-
CASSLDSASTDTQYF
TGCGCCAGCAGCTTGGATAGCGCTAGCACAGATACGCAGTATTTT
>-|TRBV27|TRBJ1-5|-
CASSLSPVHSNQPQHF
TGTGCCAGCAGTTTAAGCCCGGTACATAGCAATCAGCCCCAGCATTTT
>-|TRBV5-4|TRBJ2-2|-
CASSSGLLGELFF
TGTGCCAGCAGCTCCGGACTCCTCGGGGAGCTGTTTTTT
>-|TRBV7-3|TRBJ1-1|-
CASSLGATNTEAFF
TGTGCCAGCAGCTTAGGAGCCACCAACACTGAAGCTTTCTTT
>-|TRBV5-4|TRBJ2-1|TRBD2
CASSFGYRETSGSNEQFF
TGTGCCAGCAGCTTCGGGTACCGCGAGACTAGCGGGAGTAATGAGCAGTTCTTC
>-|TRBV7-8|TRBJ1-3|-
CASSPDVAGEVGNTIYF
TGTGCCAGCAGCCCCGACGTTGCGGGGGAGGTTGGAAACACCATATATTTT
>-|TRBV19|TRBJ1-5|-
CASSIRQNNQPQHF
TGTGCCAGTAGTATAAGACAGAACAATCAGCCCCAGCATTTT
>once|TRBV12-3/TRBV12-4|TRBJ1-1|-
CASSLEANTEAFF
TGTGCCAGCAGTTTGGAGGCGAACACTGAAGCTTTCTTT
>-|TRBV11-2|TRBJ2-5|-
CASSLIGGFQETQYF
TGTGCCAGCAGCTTAATTGGAGGGTTCCAAGAGACCCAGTACTTC
>-|TRBV15|TRBJ2-1|-
CATSLRPPKRGTDEQFF
TGTGCCACCAGCCTTCGTCCCCCTAAGAGGGGGACCGATGAGCAGTTCTTC
>-|TRBV10-2|TRBJ2-5|-
CASGGGGEPETQYF
TGCGCCAGCGGAGGCGGGGGCGAGCCTGAGACCCAGTACTTC
>-|TRBV7-9|TRBJ1-3|-
CASSSHPSGNTIYF
TGTGCCAGCAGCTCCCACCCCTCTGGAAACACCATATATTTT
>-|TRBV27|TRBJ1-5|-
CAKLGTQSGGNQPQHF
TGTGCCAAGCTAGGGACCCAAAGCGGAGGCAATCAGCCCCAGCATTTT
>-|TRBV9|TRBJ2-5|TRBD1
CASSGTGQETQYF
TGTGCCAGCAGCGGGACAGGGCAAGAGACCCAGTACTTC
>-|TRBV5-1|TRBJ1-3|TRBD1
CASSLGGRSGNTIYF
TGCGCCAGCAGTTTAGGGGGCCGCTCTGGAAACACCATATATTTT
>-|TRBV3-1/TRBV3-2|TRBJ2-7|-
CASSHDIPSGTFTYEQYF
TGTGCCAGCAGCCACGACATCCCCTCCGGGACATTTACCTACGAGCAGTACTTC
>-|TRBV7-2|TRBJ1-5|-
CASSLEGRQPQHF
TGTGCCAGCAGCTTAGAAGGGCGTCAGCCCCAGCATTTT
>-|TRBV2|TRBJ2-7|-
CASRGWAISSYEQYF
TGTGCCAGCAGGGGGTGGGCAATCTCTTCCTACGAGCAGTACTTC
>once|TRBV21-1|TRBJ1-1|-
CASSMGTSEAFF
TGTGCCAGCAGTATGGGAACCTCTGAAGCTTTCTTT
>-|TRBV20-1|TRBJ1-1|-
CSASGVTEAFF
TGCAGTGCTAGTGGGGTCACTGAAGCTTTCTTT
>-|TRBV18|TRBJ2-5|-
CASSVLPGSQETQYF
TGTGCCAGCTCAGTTTTACCGGGATCACAAGAGACCCAGTACTTC
>-|TRBV3-1/TRBV3-2|TRBJ1-4|-
CASSQGWASNEKLFF
TGTGCCAGCAGCCAAGGTTGGGCTTCTAATGAAAAACTGTTTTTT
>-|TRBV5-1|TRBJ1-2|-
CASSLAGAGLYGYTF
TGCGCCAGCAGCTTGGCGGGGGCCGGCCTCTATGGCTACACCTTC
>-|TRBV4-1|TRBJ2-1|TRBD2
CASSQVSAGGPFEQFF
TGCGCCAGCAGCCAAGTTTCAGCGGGAGGGCCCTTTGAGCAGTTCTTC
>-|TRBV9|TRBJ2-1|-
CASSVAVSGLNEQFF
TGTGCCAGCAGCGTAGCGGTATCCGGTCTCAATGAGCAGTTCTTC
>-|TRBV13|TRBJ1-6|TRBD1
CASSYTGGSYNSPLHF
TGTGCCAGCAGCTATACAGGGGGGTCCTATAATTCACCCCTCCACTTT
>-|TRBV2|TRBJ1-1|-
CASEGRRTEAFF
TGTGCCAGCGAGGGGCGGAGGACTGAAGCTTTCTTT
>-|TRBV6-5|TRBJ2-1|TRBD2
CASSYAGGSNEQFF
TGTGCCAGCAGTTATGCGGGAGGAAGCAATGAGCAGTTCTTC
>once|TRBV15|TRBJ1-6|-
CATSRDGEGSSPLHF
TGTGCCACCAGCAGAGATGGGGAAGGGAGTTCACCCCTCCACTTT
>-|TRBV6-2/TRBV6-3|TRBJ2-7|-
CASSLTLRSYEQYF
TGTGCCAGCAGTTTAACCCTCCGATCCTACGAGCAGTACTTC
>-|TRBV10-1|TRBJ1-4|TRBD1
CASSESGQGAIGAIRTNEKLFF
TGCGCCAGCAGTGAGTCAGGACAGGGGGCGATAGGGGCAATAAGGACTAATGAAAAACTGTTTTTT
>-|TRBV30|TRBJ2-5|-
CAYEIQVQETQYF
TGTGCCTATGAAATCCAGGTACAAGAGACCCAGTACTTC
>-|TRBV6-2/TRBV6-3|TRBJ2-1|-
CASSLLNAGQSHNEQFF
TGTGCCAGCAGTCTCCTGAACGCGGGACAGAGTCACAATGAGCAGTTCTTC
>-|TRBV3-1/TRBV3-2|TRBJ1-2|-
CASSQAAAGGGYGYTF
TGTGCCAGCAGCCAAGCAGCCGCTGGGGGAGGCTATGGCTACACCTTC
>-|TRBV2|TRBJ1-1|TRBD1
CASLQGGLNTEAFF
TGTGCCAGCCTTCAGGGGGGGTTGAACACTGAAGCTTTCTTT
>-|TRBV21-1|TRBJ2-1|-
CASSKEGRTNEQFF
TGTGCCAGCAGCAAAGAGGGCAGGACAAATGAGCAGTTCTTC
>-|TRBV7-2|TRBJ1-2|TRBD1
CASSQRTGYGGYTF
TGTGCCAGCAGCCAGCGGACAGGGTACGGTGGCTACACCTTC
>-|TRBV6-5|TRBJ1-2|TRBD1
CASSSPGQGVWGYTF
TGTGCCAGCAGTTCCCCGGGACAGGGGGTGTGGGGCTACACCTTC
>-|TRBV6-5|TRBJ2-1|TRBD1
CASSRDRGRDEQFF
TGTGCCAGCTCCCGGGACAGGGGGCGCGATGAGCAGTTCTTC
>once|TRBV6-5|TRBJ1-4|-
CASSSGLAEKLFF
TGTGCCAGCAGTTCGGGGTTGGCTGAAAAACTGTTTTTT
>once|TRBV9|TRBJ2-3|-
CASSVVGGGDTQYF
TGTGCCAGCAGCGTAGTCGGGGGTGGGGATACGCAGTATTTT
>-|TRBV15|TRBJ1-1|-
CATSREGAGVEGNEAFF
TGTGCCACCAGCAGAGAAGGGGCAGGCGTGGAGGGGAATGAAGCTTTCTTT
>few|TRBV15|TRBJ1-4|-
CATSRVGINEKLFF
TGTGCCACCAGCAGAGTAGGAATCAATGAAAAACTGTTTTTT
>-|TRBV6-2/TRBV6-3|TRBJ2-1|TRBD2
CASSGRATEQFF
TGTGCCAGCAGCGGGAGGGCCACTGAGCAGTTCTTC
>-|TRBV9|TRBJ2-7|-
CASSTSGESIYEQYF
TGTGCCAGCAGCACCTCAGGGGAGTCTATATACGAGCAGTACTTC
>-|TRBV6-5|TRBJ1-3|TRBD1
CASRVPGGSGNTIYF
TGTGCCAGCAGAGTCCCAGGGGGCTCTGGAAACACCATATATTTT
>-|TRBV5-1|TRBJ1-6|TRBD1
CASSLFPQGGIDSPLHF
TGCGCCAGCAGCTTGTTCCCACAGGGGGGGATTGATTCACCCCTCCACTTT
>once|TRBV5-6|TRBJ2-5|-
CASSLASGKTQYF
TGTGCCAGCAGCTTGGCCTCCGGGAAGACCCAGTACTTC
>-|TRBV3-1/TRBV3-2|TRBJ2-4|TRBD2
CASSQPTIVAGGPGGKNIQYF
TGTGCCAGCAGCCAACCCACCATAGTAGCGGGAGGGCCCGGGGGCAAAAACATTCAGTACTTC